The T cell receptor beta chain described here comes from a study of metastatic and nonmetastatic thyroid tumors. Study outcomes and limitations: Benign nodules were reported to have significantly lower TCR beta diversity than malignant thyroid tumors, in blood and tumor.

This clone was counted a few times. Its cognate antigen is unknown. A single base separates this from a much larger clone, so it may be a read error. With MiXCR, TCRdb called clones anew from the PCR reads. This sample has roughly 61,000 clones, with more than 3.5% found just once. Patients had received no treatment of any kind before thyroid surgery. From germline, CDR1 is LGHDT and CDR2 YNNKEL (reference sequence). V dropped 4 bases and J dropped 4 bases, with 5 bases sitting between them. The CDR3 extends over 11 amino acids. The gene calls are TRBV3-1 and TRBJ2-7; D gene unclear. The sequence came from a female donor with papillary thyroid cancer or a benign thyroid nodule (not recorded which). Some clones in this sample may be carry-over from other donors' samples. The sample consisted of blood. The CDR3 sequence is CASSLRYEQYF. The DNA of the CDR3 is TGTGCCAGCAGCCTCCGATACGAGCAGTACTTC.